Below are 29 T cell receptor beta chains sequenced from a single sample in a study of CD8+ T cells in alopecia areata. cDNA prepared by RNA extraction and subsequent reverse transcription served as the template for sequencing. Measured with immunoSEQ multiplex PCR; TCRdb has only the in-frame clones, and not every one. The sample holds approximately 150,000 clones, less than 75% seen once. The sample taken for sequencing was CD8+ T cells sorted from blood. The receptor set was obtained from a human donor in good health.

As to this clone: One junction end does not reproduce the germline sequence, and a read error may be involved. The chain carries TRBV6-5 and TRBJ1-1; D is unresolved. Germline V gene lookup returns CDR1 MNHEY and CDR2 SVGAGI. The CDR3 has 12 amino acids. The CDR3 nucleotides read TGCGCCAGCAGTGAGGCGCACACTGAAGCTTTCTTT. Protein sequence: CASSEAHTEAFF.

The J gene is TRBJ2-7, the V gene TRBV29-1; TRBD1 aligns across 8 bases. The CDR3 is made up of 14 amino acids. With 1 base clipped from V and 0 bases from J, the junction kept 2 bases outside the gene matches. CDR1 and CDR2 from the germline V gene are SQVTM and ANQGSEA. The CDR3 sequence: CSVEGDRSSYEQYF. The CDR3 nucleotides are TGCAGCGTTGAAGGGGACAGGAGCTCCTACGAGCAGTACTTC.

This clone was recorded only once. The chain uses TRBV12-5 and TRBJ2-7; no clear D. The V end was cut by 3 bases, the J end by 7 bases, with 10 bases between. The CDR3 is 12 residues long. Per the germline V gene, CDR1 is LGHNT and CDR2 is FRNRAP. The CDR3: CASGFDLGEQYF. Here the CDR3 DNA reads TGTGCTAGTGGTTTCGACCTCGGGGAGCAGTACTTC. Complete variable domain (other parts from reference TRBV12-5 and TRBJ2-7): DARVTQTPRHKVTEMGQEVTMRCQPILGHNTVFWYRQTMMQGLELLAYFRNRAPLDDSGMPKDRFSAEMPDATLATLKIQPSEPRDSAVYFCASGFDLGEQYFGPGTRLTVT.

The rearrangement joins TRBV15 to TRBJ1-1; D is perhaps TRBD1 (5 bases). Germline V lookup: CDR1 LNHNV, CDR2 YYDKDF (reference sequence). Trimming stripped 3 bases from V and 4 bases from J, with 15 bases between. The CDR3 consists of 15 residues. CDR3 DNA sequence: TGTGCCACCAGCAGTGGGGCCTCGTGGGTCACTGAAGCTTTCTTT. Protein: CATSSGASWVTEAFF.

The CDR3 protein is CASSLTGVTDTQYF. The CDR3 nucleotides read TGTGCCAGCAGCTTAACGGGGGTGACAGATACGCAGTATTTT. The chain recombines TRBV7-3 with TRBJ2-3; D may be TRBD1 or TRBD2 (5 bases each). This CDR3 has 14 residues. V was cut by 0 bases and J by 3 bases, with 7 bases left in between. The V gene's germline CDR1 is SGHTA and CDR2 FQGTGA.

This clone was picked up a small number of times. The CDR3 here is CASRTGSDSNQPQHF. The CDR3 DNA reads TGTGCCAGCAGGACAGGGTCCGATAGCAATCAGCCCCAGCATTTT. The rearrangement uses TRBV2 and TRBJ1-5, with TRBD1 matching 7 bases. Trimming removed 6 bases from V and 0 bases from J; junction bases left unmatched: 5. Germline V gene sequence: CDR1 SNHLY, CDR2 FYNNEI. The CDR3 extends over 15 amino acids.

The chain has TRBV10-1 and TRBJ2-3, with D perhaps assigned TRBD1 or TRBD2 (5 bases each). Germline CDR1 WNHNN, CDR2 SYGVQD (reference sequence). The CDR3 length is 15 residues. V lost 3 bases, J lost 7 bases, and 17 bases lay in between. CDR3 sequence: CASSEGASLTYTQYF. In DNA form, the CDR3 reads TGCGCCAGCAGTGAAGGGGCTAGCCTAACTTATACGCAGTATTTT.

V gene TRBV9 combines with J gene TRBJ2-1; 8 bases map to TRBD2. This CDR3 is built from 14 residues. V shed 6 bases and J 6 bases; nucleotides not matched to a gene: 8. The germline V gene encodes CDR1 SGDLS and CDR2 YYNGEE. The CDR3 DNA reads as TGTGCCAGCACCTCAGCGGGAGCGGGCAATGAGCAGTTCTTC. Translated, it gives CASTSAGAGNEQFF.

The gene calls are TRBV4-1 and TRBJ2-7, with TRBD2 identical over 10 bases. This CDR3 region has 15 residues. CDR1 is MGHRA, CDR2 YSYEKL, per germline. The junction had 5 bases not matched to a gene; V was cut back by 4 bases and J by 2 bases. The CDR3 nucleotides are TGCGCCAGCAGCCCCCGGACTAGCGGAGCCTACGAGCAGTACTTC. Protein sequence: CASSPRTSGAYEQYF.

This clone was counted between two and nine times. The chain uses TRBV29-1 and TRBJ1-2; 8 nucleotides match TRBD1. This CDR3 is 13 amino acids long. With V trimmed by 4 bases and J by 3 bases, 4 bases remained unmatched. Looked up from germline, CDR1 is SQVTM and CDR2 is ANQGSEA. The CDR3 coding sequence is TGCAGCGTTGGGACAGGGAACGACTATGGCTACACCTTC. As protein: CSVGTGNDYGYTF.

The V call is TRBV28, the J call TRBJ1-4; D unresolved. CDR1 MDHEN and CDR2 SYDVKM come from the germline V gene. V was pared by 4 bases and J by 3 bases, with 15 bases between. The CDR3 runs to 16 residues. CDR3 sequence: CASSSKPLLANEKLFF. DNA for the CDR3: TGTGCCAGCAGTTCCAAACCTCTTTTGGCTAATGAAAAACTGTTTTTT.

This chain links TRBV5-1 with TRBJ2-7; 7 positions match TRBD2. This CDR3 is 14 amino acids long. The germline V gene encodes CDR1 SGHRS and CDR2 YFSETQ. V dropped 0 bases and J dropped 7; count of bases not matched to a gene: 7. CDR3 residues: CASSLVASGDEQYF. CDR3 sequence (DNA): TGCGCCAGCAGCTTGGTGGCTAGCGGTGATGAGCAGTACTTC.

This clone appeared a few times. V gene TRBV6-5 combines with J gene TRBJ2-2; D not certain. The CDR3 has 11 residues. V shed 4 bases and J shed 4 bases, with 1 base lying between them. The germline V gene encodes CDR1 MNHEY and CDR2 SVGAGI. This CDR3 reads CASSFTGELFF. CDR3 sequence (DNA): TGTGCCAGCAGTTTCACCGGGGAGCTGTTTTTT.

This clone turned up a few times. The chain links TRBV2 to TRBJ2-5, with 9 positions matching TRBD2. This CDR3 contains 16 residues. The germline V gene encodes CDR1 SNHLY and CDR2 FYNNEI. The V segment lost 6 bases and the J segment 1 base; nucleotides outside the gene matches: 9. The CDR3 loop reads CASRLAGWGFQETQYF. The CDR3 bases are TGTGCCAGCAGACTAGCGGGCTGGGGATTCCAAGAGACCCAGTACTTC.

The gene calls are TRBV4-1 and TRBJ2-7, with TRBD2 matching over 10 bases. Germline CDR1 is MGHRA and CDR2 is YSYEKL. J lost 3 bases, V lost 5 bases, and 16 bases had no gene match. CDR3 length: 18 residues. The CDR3 is CASSFKGLAGERYYEQYF. In DNA, the CDR3 is TGCGCCAGCAGCTTTAAAGGCCTAGCGGGAGAGAGATACTACGAGCAGTACTTC.

The J gene is TRBJ1-1, the V gene TRBV4-1; 10 nucleotides align to TRBD1. The junction had 4 bases not matched to a gene; V was cut back by 3 bases and J by 3 bases. The CDR3 consists of 15 residues. The V gene's germline CDR1 is MGHRA and CDR2 YSYEKL. CDR3 sequence (DNA): TGCGCCAGCAGCCACCCGGACAGGGGGGACACTGAAGCTTTCTTT. It codes for CASSHPDRGDTEAFF.

V gene TRBV28 combines with J gene TRBJ1-5, with 8 bases fitting TRBD1. The CDR3 spans 13 residues. Germline CDR1 and CDR2: MDHEN and SYDVKM. The V and J ends lost 4 bases and 7 bases, in that order; junction bases with no gene match: 3. The CDR3 DNA follows: TGTGCCAGCAGTTCAGGGACAGGCCAGCCCCAGCATTTT. It yields the protein CASSSGTGQPQHF.

The rearrangement uses TRBV7-6 and TRBJ2-7; D tentatively reads TRBD1 or TRBD2 (6 bases each). CDR1 SGHVS and CDR2 FNYEAQ come from the germline V gene. The length of the CDR3 is 14 residues. V was pared by 5 bases and J by 3 bases, with 14 bases between. CDR3 coding DNA: TGTGCCAGCAGCGCAAAACAGGGACTCTACGAGCAGTACTTC. It codes for CASSAKQGLYEQYF.

This clone has more than one count but fewer than ten. At one end the junction does not follow the germline gene, possibly because of a read error. V usage is TRBV29-1 and J usage is TRBJ2-1; D is tentatively TRBD1 or TRBD2 (5 bases each). Germline assignment: CDR1 SQVTM and CDR2 ANQGSEA. This CDR3 is 14 amino acids long. The CDR3 sequence is CTVPTGASDNEQFF. CDR3 coding DNA: TGCACCGTACCCACCGGGGCCTCCGACAATGAGCAGTTCTTC.

This clone was seen more than once but under ten times. The chain is built from TRBV2 and TRBJ1-1; no clear D. Trimming removed 6 bases from V and 8 bases from J, with 7 bases in between. CDR1 is SNHLY and CDR2 is FYNNEI in the germline V gene. The CDR3 loop spans 10 amino acids. CDR3 nucleotide sequence: TGTGCCAGCAGGGGAAAAGAAGCTTTCTTT. Encoded protein: CASRGKEAFF.

The rearrangement links TRBV30 to TRBJ1-1; D is unclear. Trimming cost V 1 base and J 2 bases, with 11 bases left between them. There are 14 residues in the CDR3. Germline lookup yields CDR1 GTSNPN and CDR2 SVGIG (reference sequence). CDR3 in DNA: TGTGCCTGGAGTGAAGGTTTGGGAAACACTGAAGCTTTCTTT. Its protein product is CAWSEGLGNTEAFF.

V gene TRBV6-5 combines with J gene TRBJ2-3, with 8 bases aligning to TRBD2. J lost 2 bases, V lost 2 bases, and 3 bases had no gene match. CDR3 length equals 15 residues. Germline CDR1 is MNHEY and CDR2 is SVGAGI. In DNA, the CDR3 is TGTGCCAGCAGTTACGGGGGACTAGTCACAGATACGCAGTATTTT. This encodes CASSYGGLVTDTQYF.

This sequence joins TRBV2 and TRBJ2-5; a possible D gene is TRBD2 (6 bases). The CDR3 runs to 14 residues. With 7 bases removed from V and 5 bases from J, the gap between germline ends came to 17 bases. Germline V gene lookup returns CDR1 SNHLY and CDR2 FYNNEI. In DNA form, the CDR3 reads TGTGCCAGCACGGGGGTGACCATGGGGGAGACCCAGTACTTC. Protein product: CASTGVTMGETQYF. Full variable domain (missing parts from reference TRBV2 and TRBJ2-5): EPEVTQTPSHQVTQMGQEVILRCVPISNHLYFYWYRQILGQKVEFLVSFYNNEISEKSEIFDDQFSVERPDGSNFTLKIRSTKLEDSAMYFCASTGVTMGETQYFGPGTRLLVL.

The chain has TRBV6-5 and TRBJ2-7; D is possibly TRBD2 (6 bases). CDR1 MNHEY and CDR2 SVGAGI come from the germline V gene. This CDR3 has 15 residues. Trimming removed 4 bases from V and 2 bases from J, with 15 bases in between. CDR3 nucleotide sequence: TGTGCCAGCAGTTTCCATGGGCTAGCGACCTACGAGCAGTACTTC. It encodes CASSFHGLATYEQYF.

The rearrangement links TRBV29-1 to TRBJ2-5; D might be TRBD1 (5 bases). Between the trimmed V and J ends, which lost 3 bases and 4 bases, there was a span of 9 bases. The CDR3 extends over 12 amino acids. Germline V lookup: CDR1 SQVTM, CDR2 ANQGSEA. DNA of the CDR3: TGCAGCGTTGAGCCAGGGCGAGAGACCCAGTACTTC. This gives the protein CSVEPGRETQYF.

J is TRBJ2-1 and V is TRBV7-9; no clear D gene. The V end lost 6 bases, the J end lost 2 bases, and 20 bases lay between the germline ends. The CDR3 consists of 17 residues. Germline lookup yields CDR1 SEHNR and CDR2 FQNEAQ (reference sequence). CDR3 amino acids: CASRPLLATDTYNEQFF. CDR3 sequence (DNA): TGTGCCAGCAGGCCTCTTTTGGCGACCGATACCTACAATGAGCAGTTCTTC.

V gene TRBV4-1 combines with J gene TRBJ2-3; D is perhaps TRBD1 (6 bases). V was shortened by 0 bases and J by 2 bases, with 12 bases between the two germline ends. Germline V lookup: CDR1 MGHRA, CDR2 YSYEKL. The CDR3 contains 16 residues. The CDR3 protein is CASSQEWQGTTDTQYF. The DNA of the CDR3 is TGCGCCAGCAGCCAAGAATGGCAGGGGACCACAGATACGCAGTATTTT.

This chain uses TRBV2 with TRBJ1-5; D not resolved. Germline-derived CDR1 and CDR2 are SNHLY and FYNNEI. The CDR3 runs to 13 residues. The V and J ends lost 3 bases and 7 bases respectively, with 10 bases between them. CDR3: CASSERVDQPQHF. The CDR3 nucleotides read TGTGCCAGCAGTGAGAGGGTTGACCAGCCCCAGCATTTT.

The rearrangement joins TRBV6-5 to TRBJ2-7, with D possibly being TRBD1 or TRBD2 (5 bases each). The CDR3 contains 13 residues. V was pared by 5 bases and J by 9 bases, with 17 bases between. CDR1 is MNHEY, CDR2 SVGAGI, per germline. The CDR3 DNA sequence: TGTGCCAGCAGTCCCCGAGAGGGGTTTGGGCAGTACTTC. Translating gives CASSPREGFGQYF.